This T cell receptor beta chain comes out of a study of long-term antiretroviral therapy in people with HIV. Across the study: Initial samples were collected about a decade before the 2015 immediate-ART recommendation. Regarding the study as a whole: Clones that expanded before ART (that is, prior to treatment) dominated the repertoire at all time points.

V was clipped by 3 bases and J by 16 bases, with 13 bases between them. The germline CDR1 and CDR2 sequences are WSHSY and SAAADI. The CDR3 runs 11 residues. In regard to this clone: Its antigen remains unknown.

Version v3.0 of the immunoSEQ assay was performed at survey level. The method was immunoSEQ multiplex PCR; TCRdb's version includes in-frame clones alone and lacks a portion of them. The sample has tens of thousands of clones, about 83% seen once. This sequence joins TRBV10-2 and TRBJ2-1; the D gene is possibly TRBD2 (5 bases). The TCR sequence derives from a man aged 35-49 years with HIV. The input for sequencing was unsorted PBMCs, taken around 5 years after starting antiretroviral therapy. Written as DNA, the CDR3 is TGCGCCAGCAGTGAACGGTCTAGCAATTTCTTC. Protein sequence: CASSERSSNFF.